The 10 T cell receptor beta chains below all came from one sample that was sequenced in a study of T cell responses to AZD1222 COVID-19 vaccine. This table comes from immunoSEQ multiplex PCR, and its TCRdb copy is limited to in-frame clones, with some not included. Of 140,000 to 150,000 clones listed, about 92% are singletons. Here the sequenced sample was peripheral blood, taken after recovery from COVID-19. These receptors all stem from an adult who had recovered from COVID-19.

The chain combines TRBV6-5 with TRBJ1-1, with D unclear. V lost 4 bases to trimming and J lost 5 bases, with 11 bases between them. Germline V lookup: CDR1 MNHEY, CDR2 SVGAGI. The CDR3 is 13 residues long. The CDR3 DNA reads TGTGCCAGCAGTTTGGGGTATGGGACTGAAGCTTTCTTT. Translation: CASSLGYGTEAFF.

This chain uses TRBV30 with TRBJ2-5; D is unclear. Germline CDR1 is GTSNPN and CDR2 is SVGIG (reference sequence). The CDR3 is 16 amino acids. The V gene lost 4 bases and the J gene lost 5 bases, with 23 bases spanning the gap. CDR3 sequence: CAWTSGLRQGRETQYF. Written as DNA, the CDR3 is TGTGCCTGGACCTCAGGCCTCCGACAAGGCCGGGAGACCCAGTACTTC.

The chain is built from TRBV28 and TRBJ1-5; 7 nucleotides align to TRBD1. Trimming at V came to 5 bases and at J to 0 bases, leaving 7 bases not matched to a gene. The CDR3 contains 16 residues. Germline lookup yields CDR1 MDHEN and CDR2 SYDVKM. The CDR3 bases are TGTGCCAGCAGTGGGGACAGCAACTATAGCAATCAGCCCCAGCATTTT. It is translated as CASSGDSNYSNQPQHF.

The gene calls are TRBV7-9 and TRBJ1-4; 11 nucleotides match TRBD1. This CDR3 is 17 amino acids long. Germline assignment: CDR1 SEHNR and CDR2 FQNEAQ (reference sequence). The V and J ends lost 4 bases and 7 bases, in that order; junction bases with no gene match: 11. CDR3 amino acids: CASSYVDPGTGGEKLFF. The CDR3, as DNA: TGTGCCAGCAGCTACGTGGACCCGGGGACAGGGGGTGAAAAACTGTTTTTT.

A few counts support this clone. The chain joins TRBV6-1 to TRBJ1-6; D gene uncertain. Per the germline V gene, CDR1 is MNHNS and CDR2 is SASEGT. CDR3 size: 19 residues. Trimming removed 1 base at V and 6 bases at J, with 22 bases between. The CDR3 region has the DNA TGTGCCAGCAGTGAAGTGCTTTTTCCGGGCGGTGTCGGTAATTCACCCCTCCACTTT. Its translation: CASSEVLFPGGVGNSPLHF.

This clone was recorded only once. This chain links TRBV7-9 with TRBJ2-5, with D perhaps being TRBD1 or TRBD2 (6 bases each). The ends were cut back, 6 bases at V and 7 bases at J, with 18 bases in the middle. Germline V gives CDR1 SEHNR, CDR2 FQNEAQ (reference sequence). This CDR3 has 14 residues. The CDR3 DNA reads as TGTGCCAGCAGTCCCGGGGGCCTCCGGGGGACCCAGTACTTC. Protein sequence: CASSPGGLRGTQYF.

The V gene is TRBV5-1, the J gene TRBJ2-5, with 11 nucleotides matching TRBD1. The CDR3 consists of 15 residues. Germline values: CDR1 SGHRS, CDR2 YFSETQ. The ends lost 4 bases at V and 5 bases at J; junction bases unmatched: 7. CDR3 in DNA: TGCGCCAGCAGCAGCCGGACAGGGGGCTTGGAGACCCAGTACTTC. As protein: CASSSRTGGLETQYF.

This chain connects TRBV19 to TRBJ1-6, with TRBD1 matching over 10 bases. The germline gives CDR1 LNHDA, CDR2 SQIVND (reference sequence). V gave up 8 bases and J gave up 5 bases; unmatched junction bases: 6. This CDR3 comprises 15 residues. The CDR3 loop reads CASSIGQGDNSPLHF. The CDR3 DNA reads TGTGCCAGTTCAATTGGACAGGGGGATAATTCACCCCTCCACTTT.

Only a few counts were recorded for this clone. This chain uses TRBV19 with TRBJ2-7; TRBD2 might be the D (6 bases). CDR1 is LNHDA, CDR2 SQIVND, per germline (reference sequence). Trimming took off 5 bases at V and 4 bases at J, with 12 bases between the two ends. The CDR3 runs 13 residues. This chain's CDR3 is CASSRRDGYEQYF. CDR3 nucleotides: TGTGCCAGTAGTCGGCGGGACGGATACGAGCAGTACTTC.

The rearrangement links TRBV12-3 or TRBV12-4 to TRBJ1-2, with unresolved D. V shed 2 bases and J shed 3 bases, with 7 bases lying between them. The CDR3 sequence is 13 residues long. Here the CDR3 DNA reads TGTGCCAGCAGTTTAAACAGAGACTATGGCTACACCTTC. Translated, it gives CASSLNRDYGYTF.